The T cell receptor (beta chain) described here comes from a study of OX40 agonist ivuxolimab in advanced cancers. On the study more broadly: Anti-PD-1, anti-PD-L1 or anti-CTLA-4 therapy given earlier was allowed, and roughly 40% had some. Study results and limitations: Among the lowest peripheral clonal expansion occurred in 0.1-3.0 mg/kg partial responders. There were, on average, more expanded clones in CD8+ T cells than in CD4+.

Generated by immunoSEQ multiplex PCR, the TCRdb table keeps only in-frame clones and is missing some. The table has tens of thousands of clones, approximately 94% seen once. V shed 3 bases and J 8 bases; nucleotides not matched to a gene: 5. Germline V CDR1 and CDR2: KGHSH, LQKENI. This CDR3 is built from 16 residues. Worth noting for this clone: What it binds is unknown.

The J gene is TRBJ2-1, the V gene TRBV18, with 15 bases identical to TRBD2. The sequence came from an adult with an advanced solid tumor such as melanoma, head and neck, liver or kidney cancer. Sample: CD4+ or CD8+ T cells sorted from blood, taken in a trial of the OX40 agonist ivuxolimab. DNA for the CDR3: TGTGCCAGCTCACCCGGACTAGCGGGAGGGGGCCATGAGCAGTTCTTC. The encoded protein is CASSPGLAGGGHEQFF.